The rows below give T cell receptor beta chains drawn from one sample of a study of CD8 T cells in ankylosing spondylitis. TCRdb passed the 5' RACE reads through MiXCR, listing each CDR3 protein once. The sample has around 450,000 distinct CDR3 sequences; 25% to 30% are singletons. The specimen was blood, either unsorted or a sorted T cell fraction (not recorded which). These receptors were taken from a male donor with ankylosing spondylitis. CDR3s include the opening cysteine and the closing phenylalanine or tryptophan.

v_gene,CDR3aa
TRBV10-3,CAISGGWPSTDTQYF
TRBV7-9,CASSLGEGRSTDTQYF
TRBV12-3/TRBV12-4,CASMAGGYNEQFF
TRBV12-3/TRBV12-4,CASSVDRGTTEAFF
TRBV18,CASSRSGTTVGGELFF
TRBV29-1,CSVGDRGNTEAFF
TRBV5-1,CASSYGQGDPYGYTF
TRBV12-3/TRBV12-4,CASSLYGVRGYTF
TRBV9,CASSVVLAGGDTQYF
TRBV18,CASSPLGSNEQYF
TRBV24-1,CATSDPRRDRENTDTQYF
TRBV5-1,CASSRRQGRDTQYF
TRBV20-1,CSARDGQGFGEQYF
TRBV20-1,CSASRLAGGSHTQYF
TRBV11-2,CASSFRTSGGGAKNIQYF
TRBV20-1,CSAPVAGFYNEQFF
TRBV15,CATSRDPPSYNEQFF
TRBV7-9,CASSLVVTSGITGELFF
TRBV18,CASSQGQGGHQPQHF
TRBV12-3/TRBV12-4,CASGPGYEQFF
TRBV20-1,CSAPRQGSYEQYF
TRBV7-2,CASSSGVAGFDEQFF
TRBV12-3/TRBV12-4,CASSFVRSYNEQFF
TRBV24-1,CATARVTGELFF
TRBV5-6,CASSRGLEQSTDTQYF
TRBV9,CASSSTSGLYNEQFF
TRBV12-3/TRBV12-4,CASSLFDGNEQFF
TRBV11-2,CASSRGSRGETQYF
TRBV2,CASSETRRNYGYTF
TRBV4-1,CASSRPGGNYGYTF
TRBV18,CASSPRTESSGANVLTF
TRBV9,CASSVGGAMDTEAFF
TRBV5-6,CASSLDGLLSSYNSPLHF
TRBV12-3/TRBV12-4,CASSPVLQETQYF
TRBV5-1,CASSLARTGGFNEQFF
TRBV27,CATQRLAGTVDEQFF
TRBV6-1,CASSKSLDNEKLFF
TRBV11-3,CASSPPDSGANVLTF
TRBV7-9,CASSILAGGPDGELFF
TRBV9,CASSPHPRGSGNTIYF
TRBV24-1,CATSRSSGILGTDTQYF
TRBV12-5,CASGLSTGGSQPQHF
TRBV7-6,CASSTQDRGHEQYF
TRBV12-3/TRBV12-4,CASSTSNPQPQHF
TRBV20-1,CSATKWDREGNTIYF
TRBV29-1,CSVAPNLRGEQFF
TRBV9,CASRAGSSSYNEQFF
TRBV24-1,CATSDGGYRTETQYF
TRBV20-1,CSAIQGAFGYGYTF
TRBV25-1,CASDLGAGGPNEQFF
TRBV5-6,CASSLYPSAGNTIYF
TRBV12-3/TRBV12-4,CAISHRGTKGYTF
TRBV5-1,CASGSAGGGMNTEAFF
TRBV21-1,CASSKWGRETQYF
TRBV5-1,CASSSNRGARTEAFF
TRBV20-1,CSASGQGSGELFF
TRBV6-5,CASSYNGQGAGTEAFF